Presented here are 8 T cell receptor beta chains from one specimen sequenced in a study of blood T cell repertoires in COVID-19. Method: immunoSEQ multiplex PCR; TCRdb's copy keeps in-frame clones and lacks some. This sample has under 350,000 clones, with roughly 86% found just once. The sequenced sample was PBMCs or T cells enriched from blood (not recorded which). The receptors shown here come from a woman aged 60-75 years who had recovered from COVID-19.

V gene TRBV5-1 combines with J gene TRBJ1-3; TRBD1 matches at 7 bases. V shed 7 bases, J shed 2 bases, and the junction held 6 bases outside the gene matches. The CDR3 is made up of 14 amino acids. Germline-derived CDR1 and CDR2 are SGHRS and YFSETQ. CDR3 coding DNA: TGCGCCAGCGCCGGGACAGATACTGGAAACACCATATATTTT. Its protein product is CASAGTDTGNTIYF.

CDR3 in DNA: TGTGCCAGCAGTCTCCAGGGTACTGAGCAGTTCTTC. Its protein is CASSLQGTEQFF. The V call is TRBV2, the J call TRBJ2-1, with a possible D match to TRBD1 (5 bases). V was clipped by 5 bases and J by 9 bases, with 11 bases between them. CDR3 length equals 12 residues. Germline V gene sequence: CDR1 SNHLY, CDR2 FYNNEI.

This chain links TRBV7-3 with TRBJ2-1; D is possibly TRBD1 (5 bases). Trimming left V 1 base short and J 0 bases short, with 7 bases between. From germline, CDR1 is SGHTA and CDR2 FQGTGA. The CDR3 loop spans 15 amino acids. CDR3 sequence reads: CASSLRQGSYNEQFF. The CDR3 DNA reads TGTGCCAGCAGCTTAAGGCAGGGCTCCTACAATGAGCAGTTCTTC.

The V and J genes are TRBV7-9 and TRBJ1-4, with D possibly matching TRBD1 (6 bases). Trimming took off 7 bases at V and 4 bases at J, with 10 bases between the two ends. The CDR3 extends over 13 amino acids. The germline CDR1 and CDR2 sequences are SEHNR and FQNEAQ (reference sequence). The CDR3 loop reads CASTEGDNEKLFF. The CDR3 bases are TGTGCCAGCACTGAGGGGGATAATGAAAAACTGTTTTTT.

This chain uses TRBV7-6 with TRBJ2-1; TRBD2 agrees at 9 bases. Losses at the gene ends were 5 bases for V and 4 bases for J; bases not matched to a gene: 15. Germline CDR1 is SGHVS and CDR2 is FNYEAQ. The CDR3 covers 18 residues. In DNA form, the CDR3 reads TGTGCCAGCAGCATAATCGAGGCTAGCGGGAAACAATACAATGAGCAGTTCTTC. Residues: CASSIIEASGKQYNEQFF.

This chain connects TRBV25-1 to TRBJ1-6; D is possibly TRBD1 (6 bases). From germline, CDR1 is MGHDK and CDR2 SYGVNS. The CDR3 is 13 residues long. V gave up 4 bases and J gave up 13 bases, with 14 bases separating them. The CDR3 loop is CASSVGRGEPLHF. DNA of the CDR3: TGTGCCAGCAGTGTAGGGAGGGGGGAGCCCCTCCACTTT.

This clone appeared once. The chain carries TRBV28 and TRBJ1-3, with unresolved D. Germline V gene sequence: CDR1 MDHEN, CDR2 SYDVKM. This CDR3 has 16 amino acids. V gave up 2 bases and J gave up 0 bases, with 11 bases separating them. This CDR3 reads CASSLEVRGSGNTIYF. The DNA of the CDR3 is TGTGCCAGCAGTTTAGAAGTGAGAGGCTCTGGAAACACCATATATTTT.

This clone was observed a single time. The CDR3 nucleotides read TGTGCCAGCAGCTTGGTGGGGACAGGGTTCGAGCAGTACTTC. This translates into CASSLVGTGFEQYF. This rearrangement joins TRBV5-4 to TRBJ2-7, with TRBD1 matching over 9 bases. In germline, CDR1 is SGHNT, CDR2 YYREEE (reference sequence). J gave up 6 bases and V 0 bases, and 4 bases lay outside the gene matches. The CDR3 runs 14 residues.